The 5 T cell receptor beta chains reported below all come from one sample, sequenced in a study of blood T cell repertoires in COVID-19. TCRdb keeps only in-frame clones here, not all; method: immunoSEQ multiplex PCR. The sample lists around 160,000 clones; around four fifths were seen once. Sequencing was performed on peripheral blood. The receptor source for this set is a woman aged 80 or over with acute or convalescent COVID-19.

The table lists this clone with a few counts. The chain's CDR3 is CASSWKGANTEAFF. For the CDR3, the DNA is TGTGCCAGCAGCTGGAAGGGGGCAAACACTGAAGCTTTCTTT. The chain links TRBV5-4 to TRBJ1-1; 7 bases fit TRBD1. The CDR3 runs to 14 residues. In germline, CDR1 is SGHNT, CDR2 YYREEE (reference sequence). The J segment lost 2 bases and the V segment lost 3 bases, leaving 4 bases of the junction unmatched.

The chain joins TRBV3-1 (or the pseudogene TRBV3-2) to TRBJ2-5; TRBD2 agrees at 7 bases. V shed 4 bases, J shed 2 bases, and the junction held 10 bases outside the gene matches. Germline V gene data show CDR1 as LGHDT and CDR2 as YNNKEL (reference sequence). The CDR3 extends over 16 amino acids. The CDR3 bases are TGTGCCAGCAGCCCTGGGGCTAGCGGTCTACAAGAGACCCAGTACTTC. Its translation is CASSPGASGLQETQYF.

The CDR3 region has the DNA TGTGCCAGCGGCCATAGCGTAAGCTCCTACAATGAGCAGTTCTTC. Its protein product is CASGHSVSSYNEQFF. The rearrangement joins TRBV27 to TRBJ2-1; possible D gene TRBD2, 5 bases. This CDR3 is 15 amino acids long. Germline V gives CDR1 MNHEY, CDR2 SMNVEV (reference sequence). The V gene lost 8 bases and the J gene lost 0 bases, with 14 bases spanning the gap.

The gene calls are TRBV4-1 and TRBJ1-2; D gene unclear. V dropped 5 bases and J dropped 7 bases, with 17 bases sitting between them. CDR1 and CDR2 from the germline V gene are MGHRA and YSYEKL. The CDR3 extends over 14 amino acids. The CDR3 protein is CASSKSGRERGYTF. Written as DNA, the CDR3 is TGCGCCAGCAGCAAAAGCGGGCGAGAGCGTGGCTACACCTTC.

This sequence joins TRBV6-4 and TRBJ2-2; 7 bases line up with TRBD2. The CDR3 runs to 16 residues. CDR1 is MRHNA and CDR2 is SNTAGT in the germline V gene. V gave up 7 bases and J gave up 4 bases; unmatched junction bases: 12. The CDR3 here is CASTPNGAGVTGELFF. CDR3 DNA: TGTGCCAGCACACCGAACGGGGCGGGAGTCACCGGGGAGCTGTTTTTT.